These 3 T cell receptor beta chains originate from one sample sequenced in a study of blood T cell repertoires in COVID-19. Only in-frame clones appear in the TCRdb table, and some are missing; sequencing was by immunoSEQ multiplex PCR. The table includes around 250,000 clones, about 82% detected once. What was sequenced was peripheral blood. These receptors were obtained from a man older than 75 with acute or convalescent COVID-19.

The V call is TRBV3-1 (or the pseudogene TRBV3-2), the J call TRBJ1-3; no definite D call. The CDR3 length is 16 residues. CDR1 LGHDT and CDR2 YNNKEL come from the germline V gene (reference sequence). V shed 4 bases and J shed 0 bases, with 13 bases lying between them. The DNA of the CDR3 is TGTGCCAGCAGCCCACTGGGAGCTGCCTCTGGAAACACCATATATTTT. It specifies CASSPLGAASGNTIYF.

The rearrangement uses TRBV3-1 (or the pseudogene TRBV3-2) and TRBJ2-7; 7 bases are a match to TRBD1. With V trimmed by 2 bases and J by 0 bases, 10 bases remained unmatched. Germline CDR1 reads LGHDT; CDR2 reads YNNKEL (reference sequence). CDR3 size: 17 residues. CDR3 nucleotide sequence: TGTGCCAGCAGCCAATCCGGGACAGCCTTAAGCTCCTACGAGCAGTACTTC. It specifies CASSQSGTALSSYEQYF.

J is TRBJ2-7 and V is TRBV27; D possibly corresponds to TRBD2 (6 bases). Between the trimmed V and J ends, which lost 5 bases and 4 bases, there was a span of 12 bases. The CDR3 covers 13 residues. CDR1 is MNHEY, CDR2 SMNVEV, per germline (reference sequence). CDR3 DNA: TGTGCCAGCAGTAGGTCAGCGGGTTACGAGCAGTACTTC. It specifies CASSRSAGYEQYF.